Presented here are 27 T cell receptor beta chains from one specimen sequenced in a study of OX40 agonist ivuxolimab in advanced cancers. The table came from immunoSEQ multiplex PCR; TCRdb's copy has only in-frame clones and leaves some out. The repertoire has roughly 100,000 clones, just under 90% of them found once; the top ten carry 6.5% to 9%. This sample comprised CD4+ or CD8+ T cells sorted from blood, obtained in a trial of the OX40 agonist ivuxolimab. The receptors here all came from an adult with an advanced solid tumor such as melanoma, head and neck, liver or kidney cancer.

V and J are TRBV5-1 and TRBJ2-1; D perhaps matches TRBD2 (5 bases). Trimming took off 2 bases at V and 1 base at J, with 10 bases between the two ends. The germline CDR1 and CDR2 sequences are SGHRS and YFSETQ. The CDR3 has 15 residues. CDR3 protein: CASSLMRRSYNEQFF. CDR3 sequence (DNA): TGCGCCAGCAGCTTAATGAGGAGGTCCTACAATGAGCAGTTCTTC.

V is TRBV29-1 and J is TRBJ2-1; D may match TRBD1 or TRBD2 (6 bases each). V was cut by 3 bases and J by 0 bases, with 18 bases left in between. This CDR3 contains 17 residues. Looked up from germline, CDR1 is SQVTM and CDR2 is ANQGSEA. Here the CDR3 reads CSVEGTGGVSSYNEQFF. The CDR3 DNA sequence: TGCAGCGTTGAGGGAACCGGGGGCGTGAGCTCCTACAATGAGCAGTTCTTC.

In this sample, this clone turned up a few times. This sequence joins TRBV6-1 and TRBJ2-7; the match to TRBD1 covers 8 bases. J gave up 3 bases and V 2 bases, and 3 bases lay outside the gene matches. The CDR3 consists of 14 residues. CDR1 MNHNS and CDR2 SASEGT come from the germline V gene. The CDR3 DNA reads TGTGCCAGCAGTGAAAACAGGGGGTTCTACGAGCAGTACTTC. Its translation is CASSENRGFYEQYF.

The chain employs TRBV18 and TRBJ1-1; D might be TRBD1 (6 bases). This CDR3 has 14 residues. Between the trimmed V and J ends, which lost 3 bases and 4 bases, there was a span of 12 bases. Germline loops: CDR1 KGHSH, CDR2 LQKENI. CDR3 DNA: TGTGCCAGCTCACCTAACAGGGACTTCACTGAAGCTTTCTTT. Amino acids: CASSPNRDFTEAFF.

The chain has TRBV4-1 and TRBJ2-7; 7 bases are shared with TRBD2. CDR1 is MGHRA, CDR2 YSYEKL, per germline. The CDR3 loop spans 15 amino acids. Losses at the gene ends were 0 bases for V and 4 bases for J; bases not matched to a gene: 6. The CDR3 DNA reads TGCGCCAGCAGCCAAGATCCCGGGAGGACGTACGAGCAGTACTTC. This sequence encodes CASSQDPGRTYEQYF.

V gene TRBV7-9 combines with J gene TRBJ2-7; maybe TRBD1 (5 bases). Germline V gene lookup returns CDR1 SEHNR and CDR2 FQNEAQ (reference sequence). V was pared by 2 bases and J by 0 bases, with 8 bases between. CDR3 length: 14 residues. DNA of the CDR3: TGTGCCAGCAGCTTACCTGACAGCTCCTACGAGCAGTACTTC. As protein: CASSLPDSSYEQYF.

This rearrangement joins TRBV30 to TRBJ2-3; 7 bases match TRBD2. CDR3 length: 14 residues. Germline CDR1 GTSNPN, CDR2 SVGIG (reference sequence). The junction had 8 bases not matched to a gene; V was cut back by 4 bases and J by 4 bases. This CDR3 reads CAWTAGVGSDTQYF. The DNA of the CDR3 is TGTGCCTGGACCGCGGGAGTGGGGTCAGATACGCAGTATTTT.

This rearrangement joins TRBV7-9 to TRBJ2-7; unclear D gene. V lost 6 bases and J lost 0, with 12 bases in between. The CDR3 consists of 14 residues. The germline V gene has CDR1 SEHNR and CDR2 FQNEAQ (reference sequence). For the CDR3, the DNA is TGTGCCAGCAGTCCGACATGGAGCTCCTACGAGCAGTACTTC. Translation: CASSPTWSSYEQYF. Full variable domain (rest looked up from reference TRBV7-9 and TRBJ2-7): DTGVSQNPRHKITKRGQNVTFRCDPISEHNRLYWYRQTLGQGPEFLTYFQNEAQLEKSRLLSDRFSAERPKGSFSTLEIQRTEQGDSAMYLCASSPTWSSYEQYFGPGTRLTVT.

The chain employs TRBV28 and TRBJ1-2, with D maybe TRBD1 (5 bases). V lost 10 bases, J lost 4 bases, and 22 bases lay in between. Germline V gene sequence: CDR1 MDHEN, CDR2 SYDVKM. This CDR3 contains 15 residues. The CDR3 coding sequence is TGTGCCACACGGCAGACAGTCACCGTTCTCTATGGCTACACCTTC. Its translation: CATRQTVTVLYGYTF.

This clone was recorded only once. The V call is TRBV19, the J call TRBJ2-3; possible D gene TRBD1, 5 bases. The CDR3 totals 17 residues. Germline CDR1 and CDR2: LNHDA and SQIVND (reference sequence). Trimming left V 7 bases short and J 0 bases short, with 20 bases between. CDR3 in amino acids: CASKPRAVLPSTDTQYF. Here the CDR3 DNA reads TGTGCCAGTAAACCCAGGGCCGTCTTGCCTAGCACAGATACGCAGTATTTT.

The chain joins TRBV30 to TRBJ2-1; weak D call: TRBD2 (5 bases). Germline V lookup: CDR1 GTSNPN, CDR2 SVGIG (reference sequence). V was pared by 5 bases and J by 0 bases, with 11 bases between. This CDR3 comprises 14 residues. CDR3 loop: CAWVIGSSYNEQFF. The CDR3 DNA reads TGTGCCTGGGTAATAGGGAGCTCCTACAATGAGCAGTTCTTC.

The gene calls are TRBV2 and TRBJ2-7; the D gene is possibly TRBD1 (6 bases). Trimming cost V 8 bases and J 0 bases, with 11 bases left between them. The CDR3 spans 13 residues. The germline gives CDR1 SNHLY, CDR2 FYNNEI. The CDR3, as DNA: TGTGCCAGCCCGGGACATTCCTCCTACGAGCAGTACTTC. Protein: CASPGHSSYEQYF.

The gene calls are TRBV2 and TRBJ2-1; TRBD1 matches at 12 bases. With 8 bases clipped from V and 7 bases from J, the junction kept 6 bases outside the gene matches. In germline, CDR1 is SNHLY, CDR2 FYNNEI. This CDR3 contains 14 residues. The CDR3 DNA follows: TGTGCCAGCGCAGGGGACAGGGGGCTTAATGAGCAGTTCTTC. Translating it yields CASAGDRGLNEQFF.

V usage is TRBV28 and J usage is TRBJ2-7; D gene uncertain. Trimming pared 3 bases from V and 3 bases from J, leaving 6 bases between. CDR1 MDHEN and CDR2 SYDVKM come from the germline V gene. CDR3 length equals 12 residues. CDR3 sequence (DNA): TGTGCCAGCAGTTTCGGACGCTACGAGCAGTACTTC. Its translation: CASSFGRYEQYF.

The V gene is TRBV13, the J gene TRBJ1-6; 9 bases align to TRBD1. CDR3 size: 14 residues. Germline loops: CDR1 PRHDT, CDR2 FYEKMQ (reference sequence). Trimming removed 4 bases from V and 8 bases from J; junction bases left unmatched: 3. The CDR3 loop reads CASSWGQGDSPLHF. DNA of the CDR3: TGTGCCAGCAGCTGGGGACAGGGTGATTCACCCCTCCACTTT.

This chain connects TRBV7-6 to TRBJ1-1; a weak D match, TRBD1 (5 bases). The V end was cut by 5 bases, the J end by 3 bases, with 10 bases between. The CDR3 length is 13 residues. Germline V CDR1 and CDR2: SGHVS, FNYEAQ. The CDR3 bases are TGTGCCAGCAGCCCGACAGAATACACTGAAGCTTTCTTT. Amino acids: CASSPTEYTEAFF.

The chain recombines TRBV6-1 with TRBJ1-5, with unresolved D. CDR3 length: 11 residues. Germline loops: CDR1 MNHNS, CDR2 SASEGT. V was trimmed by 6 bases and J by 6 bases, leaving 6 bases between them. The CDR3 region is CASSEPQPQHF. The DNA of the CDR3 is TGTGCCAGCAGCGAGCCTCAGCCCCAGCATTTT.

The chain joins TRBV7-8 to TRBJ1-6, with a weak D call TRBD1 (6 bases). The CDR3 length is 17 residues. The V gene lost 3 bases and the J gene lost 5 bases, with 17 bases spanning the gap. Germline loops: CDR1 SGHVS, CDR2 FQNEAQ. For the CDR3, the DNA is TGTGCCAGCAGCTTTTACAGGGTCGCCGTGCATAATTCACCCCTCCACTTT. It specifies CASSFYRVAVHNSPLHF.

The chain is built from TRBV19 and TRBJ2-7; D unclear. Germline values: CDR1 LNHDA, CDR2 SQIVND (reference sequence). V gave up 6 bases and J gave up 3 bases, with 15 bases separating them. The CDR3 covers 14 residues. The CDR3: CASSPLDAYYEQYF. DNA for the CDR3: TGTGCCAGTAGCCCACTGGACGCATACTACGAGCAGTACTTC.

The rearrangement uses TRBV20-1 and TRBJ2-7; D gene uncertain. The CDR3 covers 11 residues. The germline V gene encodes CDR1 DFQATT and CDR2 SNEGSKA (reference sequence). V lost 3 bases, J lost 5 bases, and 8 bases lay in between. The chain's CDR3 is CSASSPDEQYF. For the CDR3, the DNA is TGCAGTGCTAGTTCCCCAGACGAGCAGTACTTC.

V and J are TRBV27 and TRBJ1-5, with 7 bases lining up with TRBD1. V shed 5 bases and J 6 bases; nucleotides not matched to a gene: 1. CDR3 length equals 12 residues. Germline assignment: CDR1 MNHEY and CDR2 SMNVEV (reference sequence). CDR3 sequence: CASSHRGQPQHF. The CDR3, as DNA: TGTGCCAGCAGTCACAGGGGTCAGCCCCAGCATTTT.

This clone was seen many times. V and J are TRBV19 and TRBJ1-5; D uncertain. The germline CDR1 and CDR2 sequences are LNHDA and SQIVND (reference sequence). Trimming removed 5 bases at V and 1 base at J, with 15 bases between. This CDR3 is built from 16 residues. Written as DNA, the CDR3 is TGTGCCAGTAGTCCGCGGACCAGAGGGAGCAATCAGCCCCAGCATTTT. Amino acids: CASSPRTRGSNQPQHF.

The V and J genes are TRBV5-6 and TRBJ2-7; D not resolved. Germline V lookup: CDR1 SGHDT, CDR2 YYEEEE. This CDR3 comprises 16 residues. V lost 0 bases, J lost 3 bases, and 16 bases lay in between. The CDR3 loop reads CASSLVRVSSGYEQYF. For the CDR3, the DNA is TGTGCCAGCAGCTTGGTAAGGGTGTCATCCGGCTACGAGCAGTACTTC.

The chain links TRBV6-1 to TRBJ2-1, with D perhaps matching TRBD1 (5 bases). Germline V gives CDR1 MNHNS, CDR2 SASEGT. The CDR3 runs 14 residues. V was shortened by 8 bases and J by 5 bases, with 16 bases between the two germline ends. The CDR3, as DNA: TGTGCCAGCGGAACGGTGAAGGGGAACAATGAGCAGTTCTTC. Its protein product is CASGTVKGNNEQFF.

Only one count was recorded for this clone. The chain has TRBV7-3 and TRBJ2-1; D possibly corresponds to TRBD2 (5 bases). The CDR3 sequence is 13 residues long. The ends were cut back, 4 bases at V and 6 bases at J, with 10 bases in the middle. Per the germline V gene, CDR1 is SGHTA and CDR2 is FQGTGA. The CDR3 nucleotides read TGTGCCAGCAGCTCCCCAGGAGGCAATGAGCAGTTCTTC. Translated, it gives CASSSPGGNEQFF.

The chain has TRBV11-2 and TRBJ1-3, with a tentative D call TRBD1 (5 bases). CDR3 length: 17 residues. Per the germline V gene, CDR1 is SGHAT and CDR2 is FQNNGV. Trimming removed 1 base from V and 0 bases from J, with 13 bases in between. The CDR3 reads CASSLGRQLRSGNTIYF. DNA of the CDR3: TGTGCCAGCAGCTTAGGCAGACAGCTTCGCTCTGGAAACACCATATATTTT.

This chain uses TRBV10-2 with TRBJ2-7; 10 bases are shared with TRBD1. The CDR3 has 13 residues. V was clipped by 7 bases and J by 5 bases; unmatched bases: 5. Germline CDR1 is WSHSY and CDR2 is SAAADI. CDR3 loop: CASTSDRGNEQYF. The CDR3 DNA is TGCGCCAGCACTTCGGACAGGGGGAACGAGCAGTACTTC.